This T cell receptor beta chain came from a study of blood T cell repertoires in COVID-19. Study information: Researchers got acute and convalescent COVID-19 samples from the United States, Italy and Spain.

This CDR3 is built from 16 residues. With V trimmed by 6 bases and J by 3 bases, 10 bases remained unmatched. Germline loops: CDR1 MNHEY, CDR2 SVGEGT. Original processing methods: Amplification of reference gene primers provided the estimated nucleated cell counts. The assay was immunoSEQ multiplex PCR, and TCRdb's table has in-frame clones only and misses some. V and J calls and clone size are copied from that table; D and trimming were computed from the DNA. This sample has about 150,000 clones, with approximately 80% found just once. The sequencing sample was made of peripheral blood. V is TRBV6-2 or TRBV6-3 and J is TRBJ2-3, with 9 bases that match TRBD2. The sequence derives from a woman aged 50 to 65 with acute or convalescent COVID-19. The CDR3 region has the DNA TGTGCCAGCAGCCCATTTAGCGGGGGCCGGACAGATACGCAGTATTTT. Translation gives CASSPFSGGRTDTQYF.